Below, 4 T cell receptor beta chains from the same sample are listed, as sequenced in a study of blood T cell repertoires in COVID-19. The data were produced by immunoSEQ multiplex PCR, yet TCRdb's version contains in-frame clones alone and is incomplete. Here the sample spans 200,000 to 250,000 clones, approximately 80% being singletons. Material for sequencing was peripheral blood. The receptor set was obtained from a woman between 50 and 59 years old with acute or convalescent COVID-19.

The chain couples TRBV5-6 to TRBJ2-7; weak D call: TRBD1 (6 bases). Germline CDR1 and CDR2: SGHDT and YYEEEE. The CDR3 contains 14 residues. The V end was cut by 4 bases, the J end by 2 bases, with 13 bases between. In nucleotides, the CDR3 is TGTGCCAGCAGCACAGACAGGCCCACCTACGAGCAGTACTTC. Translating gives CASSTDRPTYEQYF.

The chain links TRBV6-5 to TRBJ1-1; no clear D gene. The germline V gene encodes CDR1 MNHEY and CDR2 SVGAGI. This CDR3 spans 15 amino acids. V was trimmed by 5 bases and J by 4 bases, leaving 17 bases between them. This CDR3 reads CASSRAAFGSTEAFF. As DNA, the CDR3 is TGTGCCAGCAGTCGAGCGGCGTTTGGGAGCACTGAAGCTTTCTTT.

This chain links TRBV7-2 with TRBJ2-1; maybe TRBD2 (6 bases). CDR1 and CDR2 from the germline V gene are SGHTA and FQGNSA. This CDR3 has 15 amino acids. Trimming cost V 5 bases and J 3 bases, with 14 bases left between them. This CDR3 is CASSATGLDYNEQFF. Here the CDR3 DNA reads TGTGCCAGCAGCGCGACGGGACTGGACTACAATGAGCAGTTCTTC.

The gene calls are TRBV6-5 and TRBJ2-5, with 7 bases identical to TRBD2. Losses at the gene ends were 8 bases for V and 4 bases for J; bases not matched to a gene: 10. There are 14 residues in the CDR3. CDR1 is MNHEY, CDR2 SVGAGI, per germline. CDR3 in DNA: TGTGCCAGCGGGCTGGGGAGGGTTCCAGAGACCCAGTACTTC. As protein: CASGLGRVPETQYF.